This T cell receptor (beta chain) was sequenced during a study of blood T cells in healthy people across ages (dated by TCRdb to about 2015). The study in broad terms: Template switching captured roughly one uniquely barcoded TCR beta cDNA molecule per two T cells in model experiments. To track age-related changes in TCR beta repertoire diversity, the study relied on deep sequencing normalized with unique cDNA molecular identifiers. Four age groups were formed from the donors: young (average approximately 15 years), middle-aged (more than 35), aged (around 62) and long-lived (around 82). For two donors (one aged 18 to 29 and one aged 80 or older), the study analyzed two additional independent replicas of 1 million unique cDNA reads from the same blood draw. Study-wide conclusions, independent of this receptor: Compared with the aged group, the long-lived group had more naive CD4+ T cells, fewer expanded clones and increased TCR diversity, a pattern suggesting age selection. Observed TCR beta diversity correlated strongly with the percentage of naive T cells measured by flow cytometry. As age increased, observed TCR beta diversity per million T cells dropped in a roughly linear way, and a significant reduction was already evident by age about 36. Because the CMV infection status of the donors was unknown, age-related changes in expanded clonotypes may potentially have been confounded. Since profiling was done on bulk unsorted PBMCs, naive and antigen-experienced compartments could not be conclusively compared. Estimates of total diversity based on one million sequenced T cells were considered lower bounds and underestimates.

Library preparation used 5' RACE. For sequencing, an Illumina HiSeq 2500 was employed. The second PCR ran for roughly 7 to 12 cycles and used a J-beta primer mix along with a sample-barcoded 5' primer. A unique molecular identifier was introduced onto each TCR beta cDNA molecule by a template-switch 5' adaptor carrying 12 random nucleotides. Each sample yielded at least 3 million CDR3-containing paired-end reads. All of the RNA was converted into first-strand cDNA using the Mint cDNA synthesis kit, with a TRBC-specific oligonucleotide serving as the primer. Following uracil-DNA glycosylase treatment, all cDNA underwent a first 18-cycle PCR with the universal primers M1SS and BC2_uni_R. In the original analysis: For normalization, 1 million high-quality reads were randomly selected from each sample, with every read carrying a distinct molecular identifier. Instead of being binned into consensus sequences, reads with shared molecular identifiers were discarded. MiTCR, run with a Q25 quality threshold and the strictest error-elimination algorithm, handled CDR3 identification, clonotype clustering and error correction. Lower-bound total TCR beta diversity was estimated with a nonparametric unseen species model using Euler transformation. Using fastp trimming at Q25 and MiXCR clonotype assembly, TCRdb reanalyzed the public sequencing data and kept in-frame beta chains. Entries that share a CDR3 protein sequence are merged under the most common genes and DNA. Clone size and V and J calls follow TCRdb, not the original study. The sample yields 550,000 to 650,000 distinct CDR3 sequences; over 25% were counted once. Roughly 3.5% of the sample comes from the top ten.

CDR1 and CDR2 were assigned from the germline V gene as SGHRS and YFSETQ. V is clipped by 4 bases and J by 5 bases, and the sequence between their germline boundaries is 15 bases long. The CDR3 numbers 14 residues from cysteine through phenylalanine. The sequence is cut down to CDR3 DNA, 42 bases in frame from base 1. The donors were under 40 Caucasian individuals from Russia, aged roughly 6 to 100 years, who were systemically healthy. Around 10 milliliters of peripheral blood were drawn from each donor into EDTA-treated Vacutainer tubes. Ficoll-Paque density-gradient centrifugation was used to isolate PBMCs, with at least 7 million obtained per sample. Total RNA, at least 6 micrograms per sample, was extracted from PBMCs with Trizol reagent. For every donor, an aliquot of PBMCs went through flow cytometry to measure the percentages of naive CD45RAhigh/CD27high T cells. For this clonotype: It has no known antigen specificity. There are no base qualities to consult, and no much larger clone falls within one base.

The same data also contributed to another study, on T cells of mothers and their children. Per that second paper: Donors were nine systemically healthy Caucasian individuals: three mothers and their six children. cDNA synthesis consumed the entire amount of extracted RNA, loaded at approximately 1.6 ug RNA in each 15 ul reaction. Sample barcodes and 2-4 random nucleotides were added via the M1S primer in the second PCR. Each mother yielded over 10 million TCR beta CDR3 reads and each child 2.5 million to 3 million reads. TCR recombination output is similarly shaped by thymic selection in related and unrelated pairs, with a minor effect exerted by inherited differences. Normalized repertoire overlap was always found to be slightly, but never significantly, higher in related mother-child pairs than in unrelated mother-child pairs. With a sensitivity of about 100 clones per million clonotypes, no persistent microchimeric T cell clones were detected. The study used deep NGS to compare TCR beta repertoires of mothers and children, seeking features distinguishing related mother-child pairs from unrelated individuals. The mean age was about 37 +/- 4 years for the mothers and around 10 +/- 4 years for the children. Libraries were sequenced on Illumina HiSeq 2000 with 100+100 nt paired-end reads after adapter ligation with NEBNext reagents. To avoid cross-contamination, the mother libraries and the child libraries were prepared a month apart and sequenced in separate runs. For each donor, between 500,000 and 2,000,000 distinct TCR beta clonotypes were identified. Naive TCR beta clonotypes were estimated from low-frequency clonotypes matched to each donor's FACS-determined naive share, without sorting.

This receptor chain uses TRBV5-1 and TRBJ2-5; a confident D gene designation cannot be given. Material for sequencing was blood. The TCR comes from a boy younger than 10 in good health. At the DNA level, the sequence is TGCGCCAGCAGCACCGGACCGTTCGTGGAGACCCAGTACTTC. Translated, this is CASSTGPFVETQYF.